These 17 T cell receptor beta chains originate from one sample sequenced in a study of blood T cell repertoires in COVID-19. The protocol was immunoSEQ multiplex PCR, while the TCRdb copy is restricted to in-frame clones and leaves out a portion. The sample shows 140,000 to 150,000 clones, over 70% of them seen only once. Input material: peripheral blood. The receptors stem from a man in his sixties with active or convalescent COVID-19.

The rearrangement links TRBV10-2 to TRBJ2-7, with 8 bases fitting TRBD1. The CDR3 is made up of 15 amino acids. From germline, CDR1 is WSHSY and CDR2 SAAADI. With V trimmed by 0 bases and J by 4 bases, 5 bases remained unmatched. CDR3 DNA sequence: TGCGCCAGCAGTGAGTCCGGGACAGGAGGATACGAGCAGTACTTC. This codes for CASSESGTGGYEQYF.

The chain is built from TRBV10-3 and TRBJ2-7; maybe TRBD2 (5 bases). V was shortened by 2 bases and J by 4 bases, with 9 bases between the two germline ends. The CDR3 is made up of 13 amino acids. Germline V gives CDR1 ENHRY, CDR2 SYGVKD. The CDR3 loop is CAISEERGYEQYF. DNA for the CDR3: TGTGCCATCAGTGAGGAGCGAGGGTACGAGCAGTACTTC.

This chain links TRBV10-3 with TRBJ2-5; 13 bases fit TRBD2. Germline-derived CDR1 and CDR2 are ENHRY and SYGVKD. The ends lost 4 bases at V and 4 bases at J; junction bases unmatched: 6. The CDR3 covers 16 residues. CDR3 residues: CAISGALAGGPETQYF. In DNA, the CDR3 is TGTGCCATCAGTGGAGCACTAGCGGGAGGGCCAGAGACCCAGTACTTC.

This clone appeared once. V is TRBV6-6 and J is TRBJ2-7; TRBD2 matches 8 bases. The CDR3 extends over 13 amino acids. CDR1 is MNHNY and CDR2 is SVGAGI in the germline V gene (reference sequence). The J segment lost 5 bases and the V segment lost 6 bases, leaving 6 bases of the junction unmatched. CDR3 in amino acids: CASSNGGVNEQYF. DNA for the CDR3: TGTGCCAGCAGCAACGGGGGGGTAAACGAGCAGTACTTC.

This chain joins TRBV18 and TRBJ2-2; TRBD2 is a possible D gene (6 bases). This CDR3 comprises 16 residues. Looked up from germline, CDR1 is KGHSH and CDR2 is LQKENI. The V end was cut by 0 bases, the J end by 5 bases, with 13 bases between. This CDR3 is CASSPPNAGGTGELFF. The DNA for the CDR3 is TGTGCCAGCTCACCACCGAATGCCGGGGGAACCGGGGAGCTGTTTTTT.

The chain has TRBV5-1 and TRBJ1-1; 9 bases line up with TRBD1. The CDR3 length is 14 residues. From germline, CDR1 is SGHRS and CDR2 YFSETQ. The junction had 9 bases not matched to a gene; V was cut back by 2 bases and J by 10 bases. In DNA, the CDR3 is TGCGCCAGCAGCTTAGGAGGACAGGGGCGTATAGCTTTCTTT. Translating gives CASSLGGQGRIAFF. Looking up the rest from reference TRBV5-1 and TRBJ1-1 gives the full variable domain: KAGVTQTPRYLIKTRGQQVTLSCSPISGHRSVSWYQQTPGQGLQFLFEYFSETQRNKGNFPGRFSGRQFSNSRSEMNVSTLELGDSALYLCASSLGGQGRIAFFGQGTRLTVV.

The chain is built from TRBV4-2 and TRBJ2-2, with 7 bases identical to TRBD2. The junction had 5 bases not matched to a gene; V was cut back by 5 bases and J by 5 bases. CDR1 is LGHNA, CDR2 YNFKEQ, per germline. This CDR3 is 14 amino acids long. The CDR3 loop is CASSTGGLTGELFF. CDR3 sequence (DNA): TGTGCCAGCAGCACGGGAGGCCTAACCGGGGAGCTGTTTTTT.

This clone was seen repeatedly, ten times or more. The gene calls are TRBV27 and TRBJ1-3, with TRBD1 matching over 7 bases. CDR3 length equals 15 residues. Losses at the gene ends were 6 bases for V and 0 bases for J; bases not matched to a gene: 5. Per germline, CDR1 MNHEY and CDR2 SMNVEV (reference sequence). The CDR3 DNA follows: TGTGCCAGCAGGCCGGGACAGAGCTCTGGAAACACCATATATTTT. This sequence encodes CASRPGQSSGNTIYF.

The chain links TRBV19 to TRBJ2-4, with D hard to call. The CDR3 has 15 amino acids. V lost 3 bases and J lost 0, with 9 bases in between. Germline assignment: CDR1 LNHDA and CDR2 SQIVND (reference sequence). In DNA form, the CDR3 reads TGTGCCAGTAGTATGGTCAGACTAGCCAAAAACATTCAGTACTTC. It translates to CASSMVRLAKNIQYF.

This sequence joins TRBV28 and TRBJ2-7; D unresolved. Germline assignment: CDR1 MDHEN and CDR2 SYDVKM. The CDR3 is 14 residues long. Trimming took off 6 bases at V and 2 bases at J, with 14 bases between the two ends. The CDR3 reads CASRSPLGTYEQYF. As DNA, the CDR3 is TGTGCCAGCAGGTCCCCCCTCGGTACCTACGAGCAGTACTTC.

This chain links TRBV27 with TRBJ2-1, with D possibly being TRBD2 (6 bases). Trimming removed 5 bases at V and 4 bases at J, with 15 bases between. This CDR3 contains 15 residues. Germline lookup yields CDR1 MNHEY and CDR2 SMNVEV (reference sequence). The CDR3 reads CASSRSGLKYNEQFF. The DNA of the CDR3 is TGTGCCAGCAGTAGGTCGGGACTTAAGTACAATGAGCAGTTCTTC.

The chain joins TRBV27 to TRBJ1-1; D unresolved. V shed 7 bases and J shed 0 bases, with 12 bases lying between them. The CDR3 totals 14 residues. CDR1 and CDR2 (germline): MNHEY, SMNVEV (reference sequence). The CDR3 reads CASKTSEMNTEAFF. CDR3 in DNA: TGTGCCAGCAAAACTTCCGAAATGAACACTGAAGCTTTCTTT.

The J gene is TRBJ2-5, the V gene TRBV11-2; D may be TRBD1 (6 bases). Germline CDR1 is SGHAT and CDR2 is FQNNGV. The V end lost 4 bases, the J end lost 3 bases, and 12 bases lay between the germline ends. The CDR3 sequence is 14 residues long. The CDR3 is CASSSRDIKETQYF. CDR3 DNA sequence: TGTGCCAGCAGCTCCCGGGACATTAAAGAGACCCAGTACTTC.

In this sample, this clone turned up a few times. V and J are TRBV30 and TRBJ2-1, with TRBD2 identical over 12 bases. Per the germline V gene, CDR1 is GTSNPN and CDR2 is SVGIG (reference sequence). Losses at the gene ends were 3 bases for V and 9 bases for J; bases not matched to a gene: 6. The CDR3 covers 14 residues. The CDR3, as DNA: TGTGCCTGGAGGGGGCTAGCGGGAGGGTTTGAGCAGTTCTTC. This codes for CAWRGLAGGFEQFF.

This chain links TRBV19 with TRBJ1-5; no firm D call. Germline CDR1 reads LNHDA; CDR2 reads SQIVND (reference sequence). The ends were cut back, 4 bases at V and 4 bases at J, with 11 bases in the middle. CDR3 size: 14 residues. CDR3 amino acids: CASSRGRVNQPQHF. The CDR3, as DNA: TGTGCCAGTAGTAGAGGGCGGGTTAATCAGCCCCAGCATTTT.

Only one count was recorded for this clone. The rearrangement links TRBV6-5 to TRBJ1-5; 7 nucleotides match TRBD1. CDR3 length: 13 amino acids. Unmatched junction bases numbered 5, after V lost 5 bases and J lost 7 bases. Germline V lookup: CDR1 MNHEY, CDR2 SVGAGI. The CDR3 loop is CASSPGGKQPQHF. CDR3 in DNA: TGTGCCAGCAGTCCAGGGGGAAAACAGCCCCAGCATTTT.

The rearrangement joins TRBV14 to TRBJ1-2; 8 bases align to TRBD1. Germline CDR1 SGHDN, CDR2 FVKESK. The CDR3 extends over 15 amino acids. Losses at the gene ends were 3 bases for V and 1 base for J; bases not matched to a gene: 4. For the CDR3, the DNA is TGTGCCAGCAGCCAGCCGGGACAGGTTAACTATGGCTACACCTTC. As protein: CASSQPGQVNYGYTF.